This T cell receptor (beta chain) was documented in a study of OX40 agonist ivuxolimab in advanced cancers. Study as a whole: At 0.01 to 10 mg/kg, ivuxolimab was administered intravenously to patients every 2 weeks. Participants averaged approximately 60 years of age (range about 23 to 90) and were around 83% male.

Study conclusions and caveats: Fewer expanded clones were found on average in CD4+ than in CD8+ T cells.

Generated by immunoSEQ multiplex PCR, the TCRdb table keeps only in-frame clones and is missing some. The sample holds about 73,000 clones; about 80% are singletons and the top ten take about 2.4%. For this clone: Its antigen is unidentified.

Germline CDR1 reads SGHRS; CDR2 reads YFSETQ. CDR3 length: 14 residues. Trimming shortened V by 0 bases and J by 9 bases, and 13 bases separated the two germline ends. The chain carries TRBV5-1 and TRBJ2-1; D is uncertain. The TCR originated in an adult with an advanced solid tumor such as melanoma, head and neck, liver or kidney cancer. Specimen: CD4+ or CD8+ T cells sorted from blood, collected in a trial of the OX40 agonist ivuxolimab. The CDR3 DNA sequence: TGCGCCAGCAGCTTGGCCCCCCTGGTGGGTGAGCAGTTCTTC. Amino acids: CASSLAPLVGEQFF.